The subject of this entry is one T cell receptor beta chain. One base away lies a much larger clone, so this may be a sequencing read error. Given the absence of the conserved phenylalanine or tryptophan at the CDR3 end, a read error is likely. Axillary draining lymph nodes of breast cancer patients supplied the node samples. These data are taken from a study of breast tumors, draining lymph nodes, adjacent tissues. TCRdb independently ran MiXCR on the multiplex PCR reads; one entry per CDR3 protein. The table records around 300,000 distinct CDR3 sequences, roughly 30% of them present only once. The germline CDR1 and CDR2 sequences are SEHNR and FQNEAQ (reference sequence). The CDR3 is 14 residues long. With V trimmed by 6 bases and J by 7 bases, 5 bases remained unmatched.

Sequenced sample: axillary lymph node tissue. This receptor was identified in a female donor with breast cancer. Some clones in this sample may be carry-over from other donors' samples. The chain carries TRBV7-9 and TRBJ2-1; 11 bases fit TRBD2. CDR3 nucleotides: TGTGCCAGCAGGGTAGCGGGAGGGCCGAATGAGCAGTTCCTC. The encoded protein is CASRVAGGPNEQFL.